This T cell receptor beta chain was profiled in a study of cytomegalovirus exposure and HLA in healthy donors. The PCR used 60 Vbeta and 13 Jbeta primers. Libraries were prepared by immunoSEQ multiplex PCR; TCRdb keeps only in-frame clonotypes and omits some of them. This sample yields around 94,000 clones, of which more than 70% are seen a single time; 9.6% belongs to the top ten. This receptor was obtained from a male donor in good health and CMV-seropositive. Sequencing was performed on PBMCs.

CDR3 amino acids: CASSYSNPGGAGGYTF. In nucleotides, the CDR3 is TGTGCCAGCAGTTACTCGAATCCGGGGGGGGCGGGTGGCTACACCTTC. The chain couples TRBV6-6 to TRBJ1-2, with D perhaps matching TRBD1 (6 bases). V shed 0 bases and J shed 7 bases, with 18 bases lying between them. Germline lookup yields CDR1 MNHNY and CDR2 SVGAGI (reference sequence). The CDR3 has 16 residues.